A selection of T cell receptor beta chains follows, all from one sample in a study of cytomegalovirus exposure and HLA in healthy donors. TCRdb keeps only in-frame clones here, not all; method: immunoSEQ multiplex PCR. The sample has around 64,000 clones; over 75% are singletons. Material: PBMCs. All receptors come from a female donor in good health and CMV-seronegative. Both conserved end residues are part of each CDR3. The order of the fields is V gene, J gene, D gene, CDR3 protein. D genes are given only for firm matches.

>TRBV11-2|TRBJ2-5|TRBD1
CASSFGTGGSSQYF
>TRBV19|TRBJ2-2|TRBD1
CASSPGQGLRTGELFF
>TRBV7-2|NA|TRBD1
CASSLDRAYEQYF
>TRBV6-5|TRBJ2-3|NA
CASSYANTQYF
>TRBV11-3|TRBJ1-6|NA
CARKPRRLHF
>TRBV4-3|TRBJ1-2|TRBD1
CASSQGTGSNYGYTF
>TRBV7-8|TRBJ2-7|NA
CASSSRRGTIPEQYF
>TRBV27|TRBJ2-3|NA
CASSPPYAGATDTQYF
>TRBV6-5|TRBJ1-1|NA
CASSSTGGEAFF
>TRBV19|TRBJ1-2|NA
CASSIRARDYGYTF
>TRBV9|TRBJ1-3|NA
CASTPVGGQGGHTIYF